Listed below are T cell receptor beta chains from one sample, sequenced in a study of OX40 agonist ivuxolimab in advanced cancers. Only in-frame clones appear in the TCRdb table, and some are missing; sequencing was by immunoSEQ multiplex PCR. The data contain about 14,000 clones, about 81% of them singletons. The material was CD4+ or CD8+ T cells sorted from blood, obtained in a trial of the OX40 agonist ivuxolimab. The source is an adult with an advanced solid tumor such as melanoma, head and neck, liver or kidney cancer. The CDR3 runs from the conserved cysteine through the conserved F or W. The D gene is left open where the match is weak. Size is stated for part of the rows, as once, few or many counts, or as a class when the clone is expanded.

d_call: TRBD1
j_call: TRBJ1-1
clone_size: -
v_call: TRBV7-2
cdr3_aa: CASSLGTGATEAFF
cdr3_nt: TGTGCCAGCAGCTTAGGGACAGGGGCCACTGAAGCTTTCTTT

d_call: -
j_call: TRBJ2-1
clone_size: -
v_call: TRBV7-9
cdr3_aa: CASSSRWDEQFF
cdr3_nt: TGTGCCAGCAGCTCCCGATGGGATGAGCAGTTCTTC

d_call: TRBD2
j_call: TRBJ2-5
clone_size: few
v_call: TRBV4-1
cdr3_aa: CASSQGPTSGRWLQETQYF
cdr3_nt: TGCGCCAGCAGCCAAGGACCCACTAGCGGGAGGTGGCTCCAAGAGACCCAGTACTTC

d_call: -
j_call: TRBJ2-1
clone_size: -
v_call: TRBV27
cdr3_aa: CASNRLAQGHNEQFF
cdr3_nt: TGTGCCAGCAACCGACTGGCCCAGGGGCACAATGAGCAGTTCTTC

d_call: -
j_call: TRBJ2-2
clone_size: -
v_call: TRBV7-3
cdr3_aa: CASSAVGTGELFF
cdr3_nt: TGTGCCAGCAGCGCCGTGGGCACCGGGGAGCTGTTTTTT

d_call: TRBD2
j_call: TRBJ2-1
clone_size: -
v_call: TRBV5-6
cdr3_aa: CASSLGSGRADNEQFF
cdr3_nt: TGTGCCAGCAGCTTGGGGTCCGGGAGGGCCGACAATGAGCAGTTCTTC

d_call: -
j_call: TRBJ1-5
clone_size: few
v_call: TRBV6-5
cdr3_aa: CASSGPQPQHF
cdr3_nt: TGTGCCAGCAGTGGGCCCCAGCCCCAGCATTTT

d_call: -
j_call: TRBJ1-5
clone_size: -
v_call: TRBV30
cdr3_aa: CAWSGPLAEVNQPQHF
cdr3_nt: TGTGCCTGGAGTGGCCCTTTGGCGGAGGTCAATCAGCCCCAGCATTTT

d_call: TRBD2
j_call: TRBJ2-7
clone_size: -
v_call: TRBV5-6
cdr3_aa: CASSLMGTSGRGDEQYF
cdr3_nt: TGTGCCAGCAGCTTGATGGGGACTAGCGGGAGGGGAGACGAGCAGTACTTC

d_call: TRBD2
j_call: TRBJ2-7
clone_size: -
v_call: TRBV29-1
cdr3_aa: CSVEASSGSYEQYF
cdr3_nt: TGCAGCGTTGAAGCATCTAGCGGGAGTTACGAGCAGTACTTC

d_call: -
j_call: TRBJ2-1
clone_size: once
v_call: TRBV13
cdr3_aa: CASSYSGVEKYNEQFF
cdr3_nt: TGTGCCAGCAGCTATTCGGGTGTAGAGAAATACAATGAGCAGTTCTTC

d_call: TRBD1
j_call: TRBJ2-7
clone_size: -
v_call: TRBV28
cdr3_aa: CASSLSGTASYEQYF
cdr3_nt: TGTGCCAGCAGTTTATCCGGGACAGCCTCCTACGAGCAGTACTTC

d_call: TRBD1
j_call: TRBJ2-7
clone_size: -
v_call: TRBV28
cdr3_aa: CASSFRGTGVPEQYF
cdr3_nt: TGTGCCAGCAGCTTCCGCGGGACAGGGGTCCCCGAGCAGTACTTC

d_call: -
j_call: TRBJ1-1
clone_size: few
v_call: TRBV6-5
cdr3_aa: CASSYAGLNTEAFF
cdr3_nt: TGTGCCAGCAGTTACGCAGGTCTGAACACTGAAGCTTTCTTT

d_call: TRBD1
j_call: TRBJ2-3
clone_size: -
v_call: TRBV11-3
cdr3_aa: CASSPAKTGGGTDTQYF
cdr3_nt: TGTGCCAGCAGCCCCGCTAAAACAGGGGGCGGGACAGATACGCAGTATTTT

d_call: -
j_call: TRBJ2-7
clone_size: -
v_call: TRBV7-8
cdr3_aa: CASSLEGNEQYF
cdr3_nt: TGTGCCAGCAGCTTAGAGGGAAACGAGCAGTACTTC

d_call: TRBD1
j_call: TRBJ2-7
clone_size: -
v_call: TRBV5-6
cdr3_aa: CASSTWTGSSYEQYF
cdr3_nt: TGTGCCAGCAGCACCTGGACAGGTAGCTCCTACGAGCAGTACTTC

d_call: -
j_call: TRBJ2-1
clone_size: -
v_call: TRBV2
cdr3_aa: CASREDNYNEQFF
cdr3_nt: TGTGCCAGCAGGGAGGACAACTACAATGAGCAGTTCTTC

d_call: -
j_call: TRBJ1-1
clone_size: -
v_call: TRBV7-9
cdr3_aa: CASSSLSHRNTEAFF
cdr3_nt: TGTGCCAGCAGCTCCCTTTCACATAGGAACACTGAAGCTTTCTTT

d_call: -
j_call: TRBJ1-2
clone_size: -
v_call: TRBV7-9
cdr3_aa: CASSVTGLTNYGYTF
cdr3_nt: TGTGCCAGCAGCGTCACAGGGTTAACTAACTATGGCTACACCTTC

d_call: TRBD2
j_call: TRBJ2-2
clone_size: -
v_call: TRBV7-2
cdr3_aa: CASSLLAGGRTGELFF
cdr3_nt: TGTGCCAGCAGCCTACTAGCGGGAGGGCGCACCGGGGAGCTGTTTTTT

d_call: -
j_call: TRBJ2-7
clone_size: -
v_call: TRBV9
cdr3_aa: CASSPHERASYEQYF
cdr3_nt: TGTGCCAGCAGCCCCCACGAGCGGGCGTCCTACGAGCAGTACTTC

d_call: TRBD2
j_call: TRBJ2-7
clone_size: -
v_call: TRBV6-4
cdr3_aa: CASTAGVIYEQYF
cdr3_nt: TGTGCCAGTACAGCGGGAGTAATATACGAGCAGTACTTC

d_call: TRBD2
j_call: TRBJ2-7
clone_size: -
v_call: TRBV4-2
cdr3_aa: CASSQGLAGTYEQYF
cdr3_nt: TGTGCCAGCAGCCAAGGACTAGCCGGGACCTACGAGCAGTACTTC

d_call: TRBD2
j_call: TRBJ2-1
clone_size: -
v_call: TRBV25-1
cdr3_aa: CASTSLAGGRNEQFF
cdr3_nt: TGTGCCAGCACCTCACTAGCGGGAGGAAGGAATGAGCAGTTCTTC

d_call: -
j_call: TRBJ2-7
clone_size: -
v_call: TRBV10-3
cdr3_aa: CAISPTDNYEQYF
cdr3_nt: TGTGCCATCAGCCCGACCGATAACTACGAGCAGTACTTC

d_call: -
j_call: TRBJ1-1
clone_size: -
v_call: TRBV29-1
cdr3_aa: CSVVKNTEAFF
cdr3_nt: TGCAGCGTTGTTAAGAACACTGAAGCTTTCTTT

d_call: TRBD2
j_call: TRBJ2-3
clone_size: -
v_call: TRBV5-1
cdr3_aa: CASSLVGGRGSDTQYF
cdr3_nt: TGCGCCAGCAGCTTGGTCGGCGGGAGGGGGTCAGATACGCAGTATTTT

d_call: -
j_call: TRBJ2-2
clone_size: once
v_call: TRBV13
cdr3_aa: CASSPKPNTGELFF
cdr3_nt: TGTGCCAGCAGCCCTAAACCGAACACCGGGGAGCTGTTTTTT

d_call: TRBD1
j_call: TRBJ1-2
clone_size: -
v_call: TRBV19
cdr3_aa: CARRTGFHGYTF
cdr3_nt: TGTGCCAGGAGGACAGGGTTCCATGGCTACACCTTC

d_call: -
j_call: TRBJ2-3
clone_size: -
v_call: TRBV6-4
cdr3_aa: CASSESSGKGEDTQYF
cdr3_nt: TGTGCCAGCAGTGAGTCCAGCGGGAAGGGGGAAGATACGCAGTATTTT

d_call: -
j_call: TRBJ2-3
clone_size: -
v_call: TRBV7-3
cdr3_aa: CASSPISLGADPEDTQYF
cdr3_nt: TGTGCCAGCAGCCCCATAAGCTTGGGGGCGGATCCTGAAGATACGCAGTATTTT

d_call: TRBD2
j_call: TRBJ2-7
clone_size: -
v_call: TRBV15
cdr3_aa: CATSLAGRYEQYF
cdr3_nt: TGTGCCACCAGCTTAGCGGGACGCTACGAGCAGTACTTC

d_call: TRBD2
j_call: TRBJ2-2
clone_size: -
v_call: TRBV14
cdr3_aa: CASSESPSGRARGELFF
cdr3_nt: TGTGCCAGCAGCGAAAGTCCTAGCGGGAGGGCCCGCGGGGAGCTGTTTTTT

d_call: -
j_call: TRBJ1-2
clone_size: medium-sized
v_call: TRBV6-1
cdr3_aa: CASSDLIRGGYGYTF
cdr3_nt: TGTGCCAGCAGTGATCTCATCAGGGGTGGGTATGGCTACACCTTC

d_call: TRBD1
j_call: TRBJ1-4
clone_size: -
v_call: TRBV9
cdr3_aa: CASSVDRANEKLFF
cdr3_nt: TGTGCCAGCAGCGTCGACAGGGCTAATGAAAAACTGTTTTTT